This record covers a single T cell receptor (beta chain). Documented time point: newly diagnosed GD, antithyroid drugs for less than 3 months. With RNA extracted from PBMCs as input, the TCR library was made. The data were obtained in a study of regulatory T cells in long-lasting Graves disease. Looked up from germline, CDR1 is LNHDA and CDR2 is SQIVND (reference sequence). Between the trimmed V and J ends, which lost 1 base and 6 bases, there was a span of 13 bases. CDR3 length: 15 residues. Library construction for TCR beta used iRepertoire HTBI primers and Arm-PCR of CDR3 regions. Source study methods: Analysis of the samples identified roughly 62 TRBV and around 13 TRBJ segments. One entry per CDR3 protein, called by TCRdb with MiXCR from the multiplex PCR reads. The authors' filters were not applied to this entry. This table holds roughly 380,000 distinct CDR3 sequences, 16% found once. The same sample was also studied in work on T cells in Graves' hyperthyroidism and ophthalmopathy.

Sample: peripheral blood mononuclear cells (PBMCs), taken at new diagnosis, from a patient treated with antithyroid drugs. The source is a man aged 40-55 years with Graves disease. The rearrangement uses TRBV19 and TRBJ2-4; possible D gene TRBD2, 5 bases. The CDR3 loop is CASSIVRAGINIQYF. CDR3 sequence (DNA): TGTGCCAGTAGTATAGTGCGGGCCGGCATAAACATTCAGTACTTC.